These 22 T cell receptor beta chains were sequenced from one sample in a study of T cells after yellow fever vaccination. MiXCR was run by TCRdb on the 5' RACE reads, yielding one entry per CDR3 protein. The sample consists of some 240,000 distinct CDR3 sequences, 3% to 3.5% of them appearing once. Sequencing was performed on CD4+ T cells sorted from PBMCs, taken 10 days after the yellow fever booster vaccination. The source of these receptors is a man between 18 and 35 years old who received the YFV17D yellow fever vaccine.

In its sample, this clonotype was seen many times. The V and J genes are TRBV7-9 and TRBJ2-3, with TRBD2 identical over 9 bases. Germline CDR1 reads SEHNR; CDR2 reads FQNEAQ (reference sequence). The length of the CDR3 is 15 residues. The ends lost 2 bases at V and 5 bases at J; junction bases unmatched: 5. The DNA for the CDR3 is TGTGCCAGCAGCTTAAGACTAGCGGACGTAGATACGCAGTATTTT. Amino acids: CASSLRLADVDTQYF.

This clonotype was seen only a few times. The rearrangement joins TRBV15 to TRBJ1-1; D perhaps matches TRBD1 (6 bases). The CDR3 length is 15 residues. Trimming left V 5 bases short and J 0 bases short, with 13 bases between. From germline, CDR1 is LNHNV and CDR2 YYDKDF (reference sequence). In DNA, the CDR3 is TGTGCCACCAGCTATGGGGGCGGAGTGAACACTGAAGCTTTCTTT. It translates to CATSYGGGVNTEAFF.

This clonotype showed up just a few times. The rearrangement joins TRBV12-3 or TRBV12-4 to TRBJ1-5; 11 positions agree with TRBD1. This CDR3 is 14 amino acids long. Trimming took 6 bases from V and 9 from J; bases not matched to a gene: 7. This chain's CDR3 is CASSTDRGLRPQHF. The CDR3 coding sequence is TGTGCCAGCAGCACGGACAGGGGGCTTAGGCCCCAGCATTTT.

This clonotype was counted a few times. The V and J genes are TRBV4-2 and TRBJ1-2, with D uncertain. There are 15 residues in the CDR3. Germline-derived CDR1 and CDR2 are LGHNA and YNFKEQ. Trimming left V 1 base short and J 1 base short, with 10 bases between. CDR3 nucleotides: TGTGCCAGCAGCCAAGGACTGGGATATAACTATGGCTACACCTTC. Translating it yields CASSQGLGYNYGYTF.

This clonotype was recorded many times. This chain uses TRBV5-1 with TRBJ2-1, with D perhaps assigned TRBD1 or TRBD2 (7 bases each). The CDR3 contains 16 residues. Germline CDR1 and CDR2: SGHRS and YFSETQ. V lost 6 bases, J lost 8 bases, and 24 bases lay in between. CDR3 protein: CASTPEGQRGGDEQFF. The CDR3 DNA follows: TGCGCCAGCACCCCGGAGGGACAGCGTGGGGGGGATGAGCAGTTCTTC. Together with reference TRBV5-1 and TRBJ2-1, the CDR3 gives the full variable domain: KAGVTQTPRYLIKTRGQQVTLSCSPISGHRSVSWYQQTPGQGLQFLFEYFSETQRNKGNFPGRFSGRQFSNSRSEMNVSTLELGDSALYLCASTPEGQRGGDEQFFGPGTRLTVL.

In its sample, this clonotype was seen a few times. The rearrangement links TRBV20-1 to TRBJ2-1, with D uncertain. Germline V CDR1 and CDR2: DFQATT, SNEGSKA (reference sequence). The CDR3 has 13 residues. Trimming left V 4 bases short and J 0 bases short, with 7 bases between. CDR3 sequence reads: CSAIAYSYNEQFF. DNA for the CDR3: TGCAGTGCTATCGCGTACTCCTACAATGAGCAGTTCTTC.

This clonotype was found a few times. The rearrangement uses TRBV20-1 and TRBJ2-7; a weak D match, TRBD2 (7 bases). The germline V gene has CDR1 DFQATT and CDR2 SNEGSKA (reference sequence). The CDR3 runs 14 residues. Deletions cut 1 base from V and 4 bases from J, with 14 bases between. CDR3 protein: CSARGGGLHYEQYV. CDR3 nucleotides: TGCAGTGCTAGAGGGGGGGGCCTCCATTACGAGCAGTACGTC.

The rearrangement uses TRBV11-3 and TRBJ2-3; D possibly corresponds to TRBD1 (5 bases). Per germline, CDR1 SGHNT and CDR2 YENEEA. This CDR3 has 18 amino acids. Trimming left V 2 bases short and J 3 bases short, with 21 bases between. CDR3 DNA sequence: TGTGCCAGCAGCTTACAGGGCATCGGTGTGACCGAGACAGATACGCAGTATTTT. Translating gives CASSLQGIGVTETDTQYF.

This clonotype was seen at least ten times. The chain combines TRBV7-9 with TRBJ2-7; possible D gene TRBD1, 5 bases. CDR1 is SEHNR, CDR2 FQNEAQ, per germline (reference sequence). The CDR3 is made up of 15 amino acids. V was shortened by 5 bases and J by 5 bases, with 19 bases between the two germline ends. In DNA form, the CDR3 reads TGTGCCAGCAGCCGAAGGTCCTCGCCAGGGCACGAGCAGTACTTC. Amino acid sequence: CASSRRSSPGHEQYF.

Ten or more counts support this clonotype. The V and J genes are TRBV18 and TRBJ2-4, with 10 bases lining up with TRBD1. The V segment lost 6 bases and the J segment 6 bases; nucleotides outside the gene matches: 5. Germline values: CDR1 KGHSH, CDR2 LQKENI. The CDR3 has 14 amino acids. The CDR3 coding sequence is TGTGCCAGCTCGCCGGACAGGGGGAGAAACATTCAGTACTTC. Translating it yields CASSPDRGRNIQYF.

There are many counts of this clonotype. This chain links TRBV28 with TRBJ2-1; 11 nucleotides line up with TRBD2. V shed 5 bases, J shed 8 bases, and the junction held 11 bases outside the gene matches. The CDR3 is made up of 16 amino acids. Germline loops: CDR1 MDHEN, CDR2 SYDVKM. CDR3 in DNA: TGTGCCAGCAGTCCCCCCCCTAGCGGGGGGACCCATGAGCAGTTCTTC. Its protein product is CASSPPPSGGTHEQFF.

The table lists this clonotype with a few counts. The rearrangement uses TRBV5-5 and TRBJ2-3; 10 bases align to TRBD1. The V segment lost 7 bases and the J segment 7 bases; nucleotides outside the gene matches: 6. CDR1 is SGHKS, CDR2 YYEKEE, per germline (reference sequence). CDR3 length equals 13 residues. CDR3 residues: CASAGQGRNTQYF. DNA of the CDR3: TGTGCCAGCGCGGGACAGGGGAGGAATACGCAGTATTTT. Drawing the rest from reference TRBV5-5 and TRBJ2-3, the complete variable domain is DAGVTQSPTHLIKTRGQQVTLRCSPISGHKSVSWYQQVLGQGPQFIFQYYEKEERGRGNFPDRFSARQFPNYSSELNVNALLLGDSALYLCASAGQGRNTQYFGPGTRLTVL.

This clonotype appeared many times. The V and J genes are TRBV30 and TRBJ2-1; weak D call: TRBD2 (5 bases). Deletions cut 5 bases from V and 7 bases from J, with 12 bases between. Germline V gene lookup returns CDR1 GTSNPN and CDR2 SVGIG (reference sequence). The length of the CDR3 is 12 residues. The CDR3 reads CAWSPGENEQFF. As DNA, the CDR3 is TGTGCCTGGTCCCCCGGGGAGAATGAGCAGTTCTTC.

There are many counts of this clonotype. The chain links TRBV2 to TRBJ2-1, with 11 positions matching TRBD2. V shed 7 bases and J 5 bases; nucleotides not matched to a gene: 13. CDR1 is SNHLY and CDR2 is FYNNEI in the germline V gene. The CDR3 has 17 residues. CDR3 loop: CASISGLAGGPHNEQFF. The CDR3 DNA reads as TGTGCCAGCATTAGTGGGCTAGCGGGGGGTCCCCACAATGAGCAGTTCTTC.

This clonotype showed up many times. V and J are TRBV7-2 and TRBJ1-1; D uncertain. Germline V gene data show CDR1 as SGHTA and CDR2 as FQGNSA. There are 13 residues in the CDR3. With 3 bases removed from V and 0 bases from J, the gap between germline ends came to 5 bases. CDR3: CASSFSVNTEAFF. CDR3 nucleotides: TGTGCCAGCAGCTTCTCGGTGAACACTGAAGCTTTCTTT.

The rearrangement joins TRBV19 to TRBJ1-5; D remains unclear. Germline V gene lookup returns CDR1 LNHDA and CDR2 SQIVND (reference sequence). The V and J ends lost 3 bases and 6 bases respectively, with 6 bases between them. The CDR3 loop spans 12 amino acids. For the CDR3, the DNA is TGTGCCAGTAGTATTCGGGCTCAGCCCCAGCATTTT. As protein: CASSIRAQPQHF.

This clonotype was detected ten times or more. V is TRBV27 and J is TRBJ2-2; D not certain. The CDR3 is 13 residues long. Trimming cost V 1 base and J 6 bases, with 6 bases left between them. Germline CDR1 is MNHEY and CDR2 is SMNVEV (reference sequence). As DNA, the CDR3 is TGTGCCAGCAGTTTATATGGGTCCGGGGAGCTGTTTTTT. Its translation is CASSLYGSGELFF.

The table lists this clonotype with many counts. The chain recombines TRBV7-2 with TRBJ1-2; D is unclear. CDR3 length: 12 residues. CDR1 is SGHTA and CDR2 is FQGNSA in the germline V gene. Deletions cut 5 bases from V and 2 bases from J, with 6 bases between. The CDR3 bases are TGTGCCAGCAGCAAAGAGAACTATGGCTACACCTTC. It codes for CASSKENYGYTF.

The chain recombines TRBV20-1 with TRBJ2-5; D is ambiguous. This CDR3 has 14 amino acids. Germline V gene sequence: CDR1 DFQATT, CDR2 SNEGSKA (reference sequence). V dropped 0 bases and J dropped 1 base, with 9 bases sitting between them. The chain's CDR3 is CSARDVLTQETQYF. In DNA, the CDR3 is TGCAGTGCTAGAGATGTCTTAACCCAAGAGACCCAGTACTTC.

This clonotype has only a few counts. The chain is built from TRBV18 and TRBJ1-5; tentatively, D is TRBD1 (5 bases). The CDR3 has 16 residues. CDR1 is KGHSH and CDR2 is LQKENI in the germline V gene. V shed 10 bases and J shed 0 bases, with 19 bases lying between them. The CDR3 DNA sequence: TGTGCCACCACTTCGACGACAGCTTATAGCAATCAGCCCCAGCATTTT. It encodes CATTSTTAYSNQPQHF.

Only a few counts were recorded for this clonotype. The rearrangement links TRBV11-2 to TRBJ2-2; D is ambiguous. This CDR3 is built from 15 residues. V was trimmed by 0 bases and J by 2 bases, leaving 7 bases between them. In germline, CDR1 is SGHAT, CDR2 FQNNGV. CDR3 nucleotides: TGTGCCAGCAGCTTAGAGGGGTACAACACCGGGGAGCTGTTTTTT. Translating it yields CASSLEGYNTGELFF.

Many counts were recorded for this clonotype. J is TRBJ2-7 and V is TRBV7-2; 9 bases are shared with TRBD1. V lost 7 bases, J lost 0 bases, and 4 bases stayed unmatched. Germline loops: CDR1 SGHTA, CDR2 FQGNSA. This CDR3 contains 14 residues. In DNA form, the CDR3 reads TGTGCCAGCATCCGGGACAGGGCCTCCTACGAGCAGTACTTC. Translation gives CASIRDRASYEQYF.